Sequencing of this TCR beta chain was carried out in a study of T-cell memory formation after mild COVID-19. At the level of the study: Largely donor-specific sequence clusters came from two donors.

General study findings and limits: Clones contracting over day 15 to 85 were CD4/CD8 balanced, with later expanders leaning CD4+. The study found contracting CD4+ clones mainly in CM and EM and contracting CD8+ clones in EMRA. Second-wave clones peaking on day 37 lacked confirmed SARS-CoV-2 specificity.

The CDR3 runs 10 residues. V lost 4 bases and J lost 5, with 3 bases in between. Germline loops: CDR1 SGHDN, CDR2 FVKESK. MiXCR, run by TCRdb on the 5' RACE reads, gives a single entry per CDR3 protein. This table has 300,000 to 350,000 distinct CDR3 sequences, roughly a fifth appearing once. Note on this clonotype: Its antigen is unidentified.

The chain is built from TRBV14 and TRBJ2-7; D not certain. Source material: PBMCs or a T cell subset sorted from them (not recorded which). The origin of this receptor is a man aged 18-30 years who had mild COVID-19 (a few samples of this study predate the infection). Cell type and time point are not known. CDR3 region: CASSRNEQYF. Here the CDR3 DNA reads TGTGCCAGCAGCCGTAACGAGCAGTACTTC.